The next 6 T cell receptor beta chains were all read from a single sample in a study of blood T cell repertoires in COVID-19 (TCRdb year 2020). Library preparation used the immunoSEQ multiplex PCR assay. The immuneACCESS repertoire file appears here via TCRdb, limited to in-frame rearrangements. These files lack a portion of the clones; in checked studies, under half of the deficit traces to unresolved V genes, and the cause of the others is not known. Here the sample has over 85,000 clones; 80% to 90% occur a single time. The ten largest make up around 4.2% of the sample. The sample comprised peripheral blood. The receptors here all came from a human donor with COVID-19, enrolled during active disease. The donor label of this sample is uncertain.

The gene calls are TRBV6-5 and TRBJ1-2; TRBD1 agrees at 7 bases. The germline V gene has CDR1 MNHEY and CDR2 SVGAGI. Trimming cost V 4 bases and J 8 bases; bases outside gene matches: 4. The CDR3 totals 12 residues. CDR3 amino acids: CASSSGGRGYTF. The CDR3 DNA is TGTGCCAGCAGTTCAGGGGGGAGAGGCTACACCTTC.

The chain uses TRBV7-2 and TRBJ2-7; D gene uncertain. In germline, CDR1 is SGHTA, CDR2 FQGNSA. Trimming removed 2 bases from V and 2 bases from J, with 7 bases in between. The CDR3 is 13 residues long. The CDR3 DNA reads TGTGCCAGCAGCTTATCTGGCACCTACGAGCAGTACTTC. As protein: CASSLSGTYEQYF. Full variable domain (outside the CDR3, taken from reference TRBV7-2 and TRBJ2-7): GAGVSQSPSNKVTEKGKDVELRCDPISGHTALYWYRQSLGQGLEFLIYFQGNSAPDKSGLPSDRFSAERTGGSVSTLTIQRTQQEDSAVYLCASSLSGTYEQYFGPGTRLTVT.

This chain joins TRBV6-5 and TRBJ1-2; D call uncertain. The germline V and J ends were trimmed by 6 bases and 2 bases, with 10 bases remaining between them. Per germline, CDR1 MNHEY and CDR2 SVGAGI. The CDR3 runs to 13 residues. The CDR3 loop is CASSRVKNYGYTF. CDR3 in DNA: TGTGCCAGCAGCCGGGTGAAGAACTATGGCTACACCTTC.

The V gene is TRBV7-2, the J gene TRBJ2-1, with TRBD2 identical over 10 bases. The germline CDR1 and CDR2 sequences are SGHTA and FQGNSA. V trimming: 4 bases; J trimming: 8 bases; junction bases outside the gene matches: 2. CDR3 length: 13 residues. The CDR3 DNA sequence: TGTGCCAGCAGCTCGACTAGCGGGTATGAGCAGTTCTTC. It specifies CASSSTSGYEQFF.

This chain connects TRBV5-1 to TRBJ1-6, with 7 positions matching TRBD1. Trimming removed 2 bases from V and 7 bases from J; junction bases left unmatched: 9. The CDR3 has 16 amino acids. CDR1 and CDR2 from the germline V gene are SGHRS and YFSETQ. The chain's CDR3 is CASSFYRQGMNSPLHF. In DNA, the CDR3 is TGCGCCAGCAGCTTCTACCGACAGGGCATGAATTCACCCCTCCACTTT.

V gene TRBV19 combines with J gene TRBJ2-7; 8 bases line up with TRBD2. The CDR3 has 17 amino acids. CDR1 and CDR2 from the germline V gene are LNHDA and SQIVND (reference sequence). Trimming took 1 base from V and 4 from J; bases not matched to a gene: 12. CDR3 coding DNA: TGTGCCAGTAGTATAGGAGGGGGACGACGGGAGGGGTACGAGCAGTACTTC. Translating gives CASSIGGGRREGYEQYF.